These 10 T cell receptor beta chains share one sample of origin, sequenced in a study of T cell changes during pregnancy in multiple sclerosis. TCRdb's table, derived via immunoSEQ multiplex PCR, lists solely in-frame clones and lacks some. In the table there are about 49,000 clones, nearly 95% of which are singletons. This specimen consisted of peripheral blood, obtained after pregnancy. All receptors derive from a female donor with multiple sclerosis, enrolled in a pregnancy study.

DNA of the CDR3: TGTGCCAGTAGCCCCGGGGGCTACGAGCAGTACTTC. Protein sequence: CASSPGGYEQYF. This chain links TRBV19 with TRBJ2-7; TRBD2 might be the D (6 bases). The CDR3 is made up of 12 amino acids. Looked up from germline, CDR1 is LNHDA and CDR2 is SQIVND (reference sequence). V was clipped by 6 bases and J by 3 bases, with 9 bases between them.

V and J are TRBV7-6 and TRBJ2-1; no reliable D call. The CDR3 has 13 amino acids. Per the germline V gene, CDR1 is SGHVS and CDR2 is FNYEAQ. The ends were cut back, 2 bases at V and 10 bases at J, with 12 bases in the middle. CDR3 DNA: TGTGCCAGCAGCTTATCGCCCAGTGTCGAGCAGTTCTTC. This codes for CASSLSPSVEQFF.

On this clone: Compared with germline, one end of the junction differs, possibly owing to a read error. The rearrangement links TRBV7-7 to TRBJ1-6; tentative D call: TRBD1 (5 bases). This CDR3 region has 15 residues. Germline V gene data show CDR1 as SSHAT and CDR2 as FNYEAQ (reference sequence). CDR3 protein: CASSLEGTPNSPLHF. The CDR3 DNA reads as TGTGCTAGCAGCCTAGAGGGGACTCCTAATTCACCCCTCCACTTT. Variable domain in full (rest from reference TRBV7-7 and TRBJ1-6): GAGVSQSPRYKVTKRGQDVTLRCDPISSHATLYWYQQALGQGPEFLTYFNYEAQPDKSGLPSDRFSAERPEGSISTLTIQRTEQRDSAMYRCASSLEGTPNSPLHFGNGTRLTVT.

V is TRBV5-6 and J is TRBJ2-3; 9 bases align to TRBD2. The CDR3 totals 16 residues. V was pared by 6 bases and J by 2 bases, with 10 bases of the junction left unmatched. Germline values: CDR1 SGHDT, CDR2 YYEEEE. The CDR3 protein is CASKWAGGPFTDTQYF. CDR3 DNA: TGTGCCAGCAAGTGGGCGGGGGGGCCCTTCACAGATACGCAGTATTTT.

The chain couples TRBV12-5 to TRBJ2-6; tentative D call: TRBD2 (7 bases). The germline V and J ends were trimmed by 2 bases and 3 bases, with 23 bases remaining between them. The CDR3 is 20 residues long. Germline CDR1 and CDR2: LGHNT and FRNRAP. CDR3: CASGLPSSGKGGLGANVLTF. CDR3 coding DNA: TGTGCTAGTGGTTTGCCATCCTCGGGTAAGGGGGGGCTTGGGGCCAACGTCCTGACTTTC.

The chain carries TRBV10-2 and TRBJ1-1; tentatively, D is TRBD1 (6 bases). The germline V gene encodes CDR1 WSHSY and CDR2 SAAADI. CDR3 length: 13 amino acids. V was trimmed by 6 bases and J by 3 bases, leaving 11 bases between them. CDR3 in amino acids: CASSRDTYTEAFF. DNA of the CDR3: TGCGCCAGCAGCCGGGACACCTACACTGAAGCTTTCTTT.

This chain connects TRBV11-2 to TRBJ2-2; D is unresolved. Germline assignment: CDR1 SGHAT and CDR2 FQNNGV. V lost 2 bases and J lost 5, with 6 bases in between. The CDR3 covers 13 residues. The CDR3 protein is CASSLWATGELFF. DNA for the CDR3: TGTGCCAGCAGCTTATGGGCGACCGGGGAGCTGTTTTTT.

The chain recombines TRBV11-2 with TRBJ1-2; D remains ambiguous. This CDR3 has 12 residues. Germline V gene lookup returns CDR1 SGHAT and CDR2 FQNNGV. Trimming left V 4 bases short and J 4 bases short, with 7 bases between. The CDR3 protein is CASSSPSYGYTF. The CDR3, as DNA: TGTGCCAGCAGCTCTCCCAGCTATGGCTACACCTTC.

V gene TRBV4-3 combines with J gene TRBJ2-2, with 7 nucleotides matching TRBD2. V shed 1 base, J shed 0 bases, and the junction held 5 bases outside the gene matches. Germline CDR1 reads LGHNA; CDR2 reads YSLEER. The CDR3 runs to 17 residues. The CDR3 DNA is TGCGCCAGCAGCCAAGGGGTAGCGGGCTCGAACACCGGGGAGCTGTTTTTT. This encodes CASSQGVAGSNTGELFF.

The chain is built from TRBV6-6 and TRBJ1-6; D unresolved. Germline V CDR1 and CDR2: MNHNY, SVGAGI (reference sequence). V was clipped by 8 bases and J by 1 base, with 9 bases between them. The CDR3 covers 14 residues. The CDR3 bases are TGTGCCAGCCGTGCGGGGTCCTATAATTCACCCCTCCACTTT. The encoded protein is CASRAGSYNSPLHF.